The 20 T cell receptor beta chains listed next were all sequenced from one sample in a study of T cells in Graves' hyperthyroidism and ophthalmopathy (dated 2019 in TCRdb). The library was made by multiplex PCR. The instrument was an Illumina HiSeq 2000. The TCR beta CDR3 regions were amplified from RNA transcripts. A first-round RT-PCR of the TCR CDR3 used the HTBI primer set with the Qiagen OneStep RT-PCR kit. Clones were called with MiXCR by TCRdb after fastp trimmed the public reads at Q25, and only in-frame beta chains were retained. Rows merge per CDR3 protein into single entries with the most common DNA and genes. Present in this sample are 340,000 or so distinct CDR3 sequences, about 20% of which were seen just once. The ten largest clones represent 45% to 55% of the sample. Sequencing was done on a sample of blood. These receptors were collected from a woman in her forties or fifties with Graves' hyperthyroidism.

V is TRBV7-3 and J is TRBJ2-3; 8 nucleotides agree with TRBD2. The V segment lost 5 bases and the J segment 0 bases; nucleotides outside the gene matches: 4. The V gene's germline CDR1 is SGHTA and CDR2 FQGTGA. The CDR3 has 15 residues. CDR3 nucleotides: TGTGCCAGCAGCCCGACTAGCGCTAGCACAGATACGCAGTATTTT. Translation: CASSPTSASTDTQYF.

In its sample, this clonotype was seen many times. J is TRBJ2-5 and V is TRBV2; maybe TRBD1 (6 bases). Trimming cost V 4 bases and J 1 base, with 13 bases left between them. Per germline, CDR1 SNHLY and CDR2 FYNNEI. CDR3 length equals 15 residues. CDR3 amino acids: CASSVTGGSQETQYF. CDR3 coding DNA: TGTGCCAGCAGTGTAACTGGGGGCTCCCAAGAGACCCAGTACTTC.

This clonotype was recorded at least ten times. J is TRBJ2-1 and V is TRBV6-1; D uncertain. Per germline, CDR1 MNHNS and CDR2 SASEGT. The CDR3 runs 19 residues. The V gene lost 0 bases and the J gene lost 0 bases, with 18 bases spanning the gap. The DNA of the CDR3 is TGTGCCAGCAGTGAAGCGCTCCACTACACTCCGAGCTCCTACAATGAGCAGTTCTTC. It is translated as CASSEALHYTPSSYNEQFF.

CDR3 sequence (DNA): TGTGCCATCAGTGAGACTGAGAACACTGAAGCTTTCTTT. As protein: CAISETENTEAFF. The chain recombines TRBV10-3 with TRBJ1-1; D gene unclear. Trimming shortened V by 2 bases and J by 1 base, and 5 bases separated the two germline ends. Germline lookup yields CDR1 ENHRY and CDR2 SYGVKD. The CDR3 has 13 residues.

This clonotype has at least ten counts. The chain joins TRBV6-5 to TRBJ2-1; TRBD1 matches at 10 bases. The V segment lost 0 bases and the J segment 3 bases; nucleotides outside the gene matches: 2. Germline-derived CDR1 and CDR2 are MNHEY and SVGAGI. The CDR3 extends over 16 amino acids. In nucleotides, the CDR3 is TGTGCCAGCAGTTACTCGGGGACAGGGGACTACAATGAGCAGTTCTTC. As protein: CASSYSGTGDYNEQFF.

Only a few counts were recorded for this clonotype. The CDR3 here is CASSLDAMNTEAFF. CDR3 nucleotides: TGTGCCAGCAGCTTAGATGCTATGAACACTGAAGCTTTCTTT. The chain couples TRBV7-8 to TRBJ1-1; D not resolved. The ends were cut back, 1 base at V and 0 bases at J, with 6 bases in the middle. CDR1 and CDR2 (germline): SGHVS, FQNEAQ. The CDR3 loop spans 14 amino acids.

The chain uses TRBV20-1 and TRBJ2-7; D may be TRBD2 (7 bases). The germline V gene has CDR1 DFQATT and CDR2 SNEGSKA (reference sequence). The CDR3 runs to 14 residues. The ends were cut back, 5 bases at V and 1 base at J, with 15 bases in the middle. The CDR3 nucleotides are TGCAGTGCTGGGGGGGGCACCGATTCCTACGAGCAGTACTTC. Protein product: CSAGGGTDSYEQYF.

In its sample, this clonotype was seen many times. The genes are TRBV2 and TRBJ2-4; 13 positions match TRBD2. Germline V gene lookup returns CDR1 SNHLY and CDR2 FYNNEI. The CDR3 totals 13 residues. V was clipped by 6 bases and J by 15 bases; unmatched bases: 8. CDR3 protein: CASSDGLAGAPYF. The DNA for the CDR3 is TGTGCCAGCAGCGATGGACTAGCGGGAGCTCCGTACTTC. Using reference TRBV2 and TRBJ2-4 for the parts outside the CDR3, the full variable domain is EPEVTQTPSHQVTQMGQEVILRCVPISNHLYFYWYRQILGQKVEFLVSFYNNEISEKSEIFDDQFSVERPDGSNFTLKIRSTKLEDSAMYFCASSDGLAGAPYFGAGTRLSVL.

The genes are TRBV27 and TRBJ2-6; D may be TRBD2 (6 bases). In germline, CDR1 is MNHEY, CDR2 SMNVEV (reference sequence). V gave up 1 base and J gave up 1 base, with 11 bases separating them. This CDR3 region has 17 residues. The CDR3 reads CASSLLGLLSGANVLTF. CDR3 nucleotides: TGTGCCAGCAGTTTATTGGGACTCCTATCTGGGGCCAACGTCCTGACTTTC.

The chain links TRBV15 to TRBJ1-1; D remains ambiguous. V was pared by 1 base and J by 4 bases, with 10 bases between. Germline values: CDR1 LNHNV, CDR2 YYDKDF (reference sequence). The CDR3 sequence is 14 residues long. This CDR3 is CATSRARVGTEAFF. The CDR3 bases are TGTGCCACCAGCAGAGCACGGGTCGGCACTGAAGCTTTCTTT.

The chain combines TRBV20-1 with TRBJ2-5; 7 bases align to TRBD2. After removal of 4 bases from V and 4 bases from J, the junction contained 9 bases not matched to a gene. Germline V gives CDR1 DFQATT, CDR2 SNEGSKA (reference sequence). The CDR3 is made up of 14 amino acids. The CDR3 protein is CSAIKGRVGETQYF. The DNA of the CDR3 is TGCAGTGCTATAAAGGGGAGGGTGGGAGAGACCCAGTACTTC.

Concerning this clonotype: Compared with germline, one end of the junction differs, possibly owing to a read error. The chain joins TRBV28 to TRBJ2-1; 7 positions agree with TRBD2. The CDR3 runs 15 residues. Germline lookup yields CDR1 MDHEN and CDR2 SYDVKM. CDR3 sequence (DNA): TGTGCCAGCAGCGTATACGCGGGAGTATACAATGAGCAGTCCTTC. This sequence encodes CASSVYAGVYNEQSF.

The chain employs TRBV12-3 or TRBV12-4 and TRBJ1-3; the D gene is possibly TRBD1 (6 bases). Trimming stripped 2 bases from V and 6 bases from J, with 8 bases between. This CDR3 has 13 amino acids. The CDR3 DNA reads TGTGCCAGCAGTTTATCAGGGGAAAACACCATATATTTT. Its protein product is CASSLSGENTIYF.

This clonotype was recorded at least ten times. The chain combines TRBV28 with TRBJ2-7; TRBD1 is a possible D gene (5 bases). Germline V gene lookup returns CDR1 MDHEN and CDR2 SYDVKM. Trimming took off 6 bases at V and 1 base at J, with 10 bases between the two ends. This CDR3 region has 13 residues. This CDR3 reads CASRQGQSYEQYF. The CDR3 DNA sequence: TGTGCCAGCAGGCAGGGTCAATCCTACGAGCAGTACTTC.

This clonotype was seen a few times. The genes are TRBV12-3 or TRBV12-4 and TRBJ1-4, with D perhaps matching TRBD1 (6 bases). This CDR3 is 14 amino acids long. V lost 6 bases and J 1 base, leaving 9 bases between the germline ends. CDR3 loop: CASSAQGTNEKLFF. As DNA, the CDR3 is TGTGCCAGCAGCGCACAGGGAACTAATGAAAAACTGTTTTTT.

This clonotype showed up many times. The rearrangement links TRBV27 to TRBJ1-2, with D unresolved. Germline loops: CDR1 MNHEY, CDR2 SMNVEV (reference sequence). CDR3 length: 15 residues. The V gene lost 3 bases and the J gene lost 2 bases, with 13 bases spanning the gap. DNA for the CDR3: TGTGCCAGCAGTTTTAGGGCAGAACCCAACTATGGCTACACCTTC. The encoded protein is CASSFRAEPNYGYTF.

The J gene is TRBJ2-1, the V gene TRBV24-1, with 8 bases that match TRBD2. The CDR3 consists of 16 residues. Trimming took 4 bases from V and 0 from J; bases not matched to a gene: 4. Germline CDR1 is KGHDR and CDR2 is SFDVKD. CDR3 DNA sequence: TGTGCCACCAGTGACCTGAGCGGGAGCTCCTACAATGAGCAGTTCTTC. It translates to CATSDLSGSSYNEQFF.

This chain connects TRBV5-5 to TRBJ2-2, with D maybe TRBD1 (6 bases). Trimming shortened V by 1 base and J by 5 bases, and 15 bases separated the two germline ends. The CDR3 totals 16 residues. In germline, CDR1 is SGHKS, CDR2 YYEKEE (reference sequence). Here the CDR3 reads CASSLQPTGTTGELFF. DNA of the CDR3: TGTGCCAGCAGCTTGCAACCTACAGGGACGACCGGGGAGCTGTTTTTT.

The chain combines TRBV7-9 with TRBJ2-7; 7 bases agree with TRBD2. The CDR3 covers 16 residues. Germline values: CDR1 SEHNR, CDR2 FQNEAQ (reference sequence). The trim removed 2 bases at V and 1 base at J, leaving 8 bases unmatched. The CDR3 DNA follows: TGTGCCAGCAGCTTATTCGGCCTAGCGGAATCCTACGAGCAGTACGTC. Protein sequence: CASSLFGLAESYEQYV.

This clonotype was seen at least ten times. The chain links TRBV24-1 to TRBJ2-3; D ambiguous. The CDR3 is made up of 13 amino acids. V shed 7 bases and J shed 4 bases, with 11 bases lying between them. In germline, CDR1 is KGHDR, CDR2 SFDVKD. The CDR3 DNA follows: TGTGCCACCAGCCAGGCGGACGCAGATACGCAGTATTTT. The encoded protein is CATSQADADTQYF.